This T cell receptor (beta chain) stems from a study of T-cell reconstitution after alpha-beta-depleted transplantation in children. This clonotype appeared many times. Unique molecular identifiers featured in how the TCRbeta library was prepared. TCRdb used MiXCR to reprocess the PCR reads, holding one entry per CDR3 protein. The sample contains around 200,000 distinct CDR3 sequences, less than 8% of which appear only once. The CDR3 spans 14 residues. Germline V CDR1 and CDR2: SGHKS, YYEKEE (reference sequence). With 3 bases clipped from V and 6 bases from J, the junction kept 4 bases outside the gene matches.

The rearrangement joins TRBV5-5 to TRBJ2-7; 12 nucleotides agree with TRBD1. Source: PBMCs from the stem cell graft donor, taken from the stem cell graft. The origin of this receptor is a human donor who donated a stem cell graft to a child with Wiskott-Aldrich syndrome. In DNA form, the CDR3 reads TGTGCCAGCAGCTCGGGACAGGGGGCGTCCGAGCAGTACTTC. Protein: CASSSGQGASEQYF.